Shown below are 27 T cell receptor beta chains from a single sample sequenced in a study of patients with pleural tuberculosis. Each CDR3 protein gets one entry after TCRdb re-called the reads with MiXCR. The repertoire holds nearly 30,000 distinct CDR3 sequences, 18% seen once, with roughly 4% in the top ten. Sequencing was done on a sample of peripheral blood. Receptors were obtained from a human donor with pleural tuberculosis.

This clonotype was observed at least ten times. The chain joins TRBV2 to TRBJ1-1; 7 bases align to TRBD1. Germline assignment: CDR1 SNHLY and CDR2 FYNNEI. This CDR3 has 13 amino acids. Trimming cost V 5 bases and J 7 bases; bases outside gene matches: 7. The CDR3 region is CASSRQGEGEAFF. For the CDR3, the DNA is TGTGCCAGCAGTCGACAGGGCGAGGGTGAAGCTTTCTTT.

This clonotype was counted at least ten times. The chain employs TRBV6-1 and TRBJ2-6, with unresolved D. Trimming left V 1 base short and J 4 bases short, with 8 bases between. CDR1 MNHNS and CDR2 SASEGT come from the germline V gene. This CDR3 has 15 residues. In nucleotides, the CDR3 is TGTGCCAGCAGTGAAGTTTCCGAGGGGGCCAACGTCCTGACTTTC. It encodes CASSEVSEGANVLTF.

This clonotype was detected many times. J is TRBJ2-5 and V is TRBV29-1; TRBD2 agrees at 7 bases. Germline lookup yields CDR1 SQVTM and CDR2 ANQGSEA. Germline trimming cut 2 bases from V and 3 bases from J; bases unmatched to any gene: 9. CDR3 length: 15 residues. The CDR3 protein is CSVEPPLGLEETQYF. The CDR3 nucleotides read TGCAGCGTTGAACCCCCGCTCGGACTAGAAGAGACCCAGTACTTC.

The J gene is TRBJ1-1, the V gene TRBV29-1, with D possibly TRBD1 on 5 matching bases. The CDR3 has 12 residues. The V gene's germline CDR1 is SQVTM and CDR2 ANQGSEA. V gave up 4 bases and J gave up 5 bases, with 11 bases separating them. Here the CDR3 reads CSVGGGLTEAFF. CDR3 nucleotide sequence: TGCAGCGTTGGTGGGGGTTTGACTGAAGCTTTCTTT.

This clonotype has a count of ten or more. The rearrangement links TRBV10-3 to TRBJ1-6; weak D call: TRBD1 (5 bases). The V and J ends lost 8 bases and 9 bases respectively, with 20 bases between them. CDR1 and CDR2 from the germline V gene are ENHRY and SYGVKD. The CDR3 totals 15 residues. CDR3 bases: TGTGCCATCGGGGGTGGGGAGACAGAATTTTCACCCCTCCACTTT. This encodes CAIGGGETEFSPLHF.

This clonotype was seen many times. This chain links TRBV7-2 with TRBJ2-3; 7 nucleotides agree with TRBD2. Germline CDR1 is SGHTA and CDR2 is FQGNSA. This CDR3 is 14 amino acids long. V trimming: 1 base; J trimming: 6 bases; junction bases outside the gene matches: 4. CDR3 sequence reads: CASSLGRGLDTQYF. The DNA of the CDR3 is TGTGCCAGCAGCTTAGGGCGGGGGTTGGATACGCAGTATTTT.

The chain carries TRBV7-2 and TRBJ1-1; D remains ambiguous. CDR1 is SGHTA, CDR2 FQGNSA, per germline. With 11 bases removed from V and 3 bases from J, the gap between germline ends came to 1 base. This CDR3 has 8 amino acids. CDR3 sequence (DNA): TGTGCCCACACTGAAGCTTTCTTT. The encoded protein is CAHTEAFF.

Remarks on this clonotype: A much larger clone lies a single base off, so this may be a read error. This rearrangement joins TRBV5-1 to TRBJ2-5; no definite D call. The CDR3 loop spans 16 amino acids. Trimming pared 4 bases from V and 1 base from J, leaving 17 bases between. Germline CDR1 SGHRS, CDR2 YFSETQ. CDR3 sequence reads: CASSQPLTECQETQYF. CDR3 coding DNA: TGCGCCAGCAGCCAGCCATTGACGGAGTGCCAAGAGACCCAGTACTTC.

This clonotype came up many times. This chain joins TRBV27 and TRBJ2-2; a possible D gene is TRBD2 (7 bases). Germline CDR1 MNHEY, CDR2 SMNVEV (reference sequence). Trimming removed 8 bases from V and 1 base from J, with 14 bases in between. CDR3 length: 15 amino acids. CDR3 region: CASSPRGGNTGELFF. The CDR3 DNA follows: TGTGCCAGCTCCCCTAGGGGGGGGAACACCGGGGAGCTGTTTTTT.

This clonotype came up many times. This chain uses TRBV13 with TRBJ2-7; D is perhaps TRBD2 (5 bases). Germline assignment: CDR1 PRHDT and CDR2 FYEKMQ (reference sequence). The CDR3 runs to 13 residues. Trimming shortened V by 8 bases and J by 5 bases, and 16 bases separated the two germline ends. The CDR3 spells CASRTLLRDEQYF. CDR3 bases: TGTGCCAGCCGTACGCTCCTGAGGGACGAGCAGTACTTC.

On this clonotype itself: This may be a read error, as it is one base from a much larger clone. V gene TRBV6-6 combines with J gene TRBJ2-7; possibly TRBD1 for D (5 bases). Trimming stripped 4 bases from V and 3 bases from J, with 13 bases between. Germline CDR1 is MNHNY and CDR2 is SVGAGI (reference sequence). The CDR3 is made up of 14 amino acids. The CDR3 DNA reads TGTGCCAGCAGTTTTACAGGAAATTGCTACGAGCAGTACTTC. Its protein is CASSFTGNCYEQYF.

At least ten counts were recorded for this clonotype. J is TRBJ2-7 and V is TRBV20-1; no clear D. V was trimmed by 3 bases and J by 0 bases, leaving 6 bases between them. This CDR3 comprises 12 residues. Per germline, CDR1 DFQATT and CDR2 SNEGSKA (reference sequence). The CDR3 DNA sequence: TGCAGTGCTAGCCAGGCCTCCTACGAGCAGTACTTC. Protein: CSASQASYEQYF.

This clonotype was observed many times. V usage is TRBV28 and J usage is TRBJ1-2; 8 bases match TRBD1. The junction had 15 bases not matched to a gene; V was cut back by 4 bases and J by 8 bases. Per the germline V gene, CDR1 is MDHEN and CDR2 is SYDVKM. The CDR3 length is 16 residues. The CDR3 nucleotides are TGTGCCAGCAGTTGGGGGACAGGAAGATTGTTGGAGGGCTACACCTTC. Amino acids: CASSWGTGRLLEGYTF.

This clonotype has a single count. Here the CDR3 omits its conserved ending phenylalanine or tryptophan, so a read error is the likely source. The DNA is omitted, as the CDR3 cannot be located on it reliably, and the CDR3 follows TCRdb's listing. The V gene is TRBV6-2 or TRBV6-3, the J gene TRBJ1-1. Germline V lookup: CDR1 MNHEY, CDR2 SVGEGT. The CDR3 length is 15 residues, termini included. CDR3 amino acids: CASSYSGRGYTEALL.

By sample fraction, this clonotype is medium-sized. CDR3 sequence (DNA): TGTGCCAGCACCCAAGTGCCCTCGAAAGGCACAGATACGCAGTATTTT. This translates into CASTQVPSKGTDTQYF. The V and J genes are TRBV28 and TRBJ2-3, with no clear D. The CDR3 extends over 16 amino acids. V was cut by 7 bases and J by 1 base, with 18 bases left in between. The germline gives CDR1 MDHEN, CDR2 SYDVKM. Full variable domain (remainder filled in from reference TRBV28 and TRBJ2-3): DVKVTQSSRYLVKRTGEKVFLECVQDMDHENMFWYRQDPGLGLRLIYFSYDVKMKEKGDIPEGYSVSREKKERFSLILESASTNQTSMYLCASTQVPSKGTDTQYFGPGTRLTVL.

The chain joins TRBV27 to TRBJ1-5; no clear D gene. The germline gives CDR1 MNHEY, CDR2 SMNVEV (reference sequence). The CDR3 is made up of 14 amino acids. Trimming cost V 7 bases and J 7 bases, with 17 bases left between them. The DNA for the CDR3 is TGTGCCAGCAATTCTACATCCGTTTACCAGCCCCAGCATTTT. It translates to CASNSTSVYQPQHF.

This clonotype was picked up many times. This chain uses TRBV20-1 with TRBJ1-1; D call uncertain. The germline CDR1 and CDR2 sequences are DFQATT and SNEGSKA (reference sequence). V shed 0 bases and J shed 1 base, with 9 bases lying between them. This CDR3 contains 14 residues. The CDR3 nucleotides read TGCAGTGCTAGAGACGCTGGACGGAACACTGAAGCTTTCTTT. Residues: CSARDAGRNTEAFF.

As for this clonotype: A read error may explain this, as a much larger clone is one base away. V is TRBV7-9 and J is TRBJ2-1, with D hard to call. The ends were cut back, 2 bases at V and 6 bases at J, with 14 bases in the middle. Germline CDR1 is SEHNR and CDR2 is FQNEAQ (reference sequence). CDR3 length equals 15 residues. The CDR3 nucleotides are TGTGCCAGCAGCTTAATCGGCCGGCGGCCCAATGAGCAGTTCTTC. Its protein is CASSLIGRRPNEQFF.

The chain employs TRBV27 and TRBJ1-2, with D perhaps TRBD1 (6 bases). CDR1 is MNHEY and CDR2 is SMNVEV in the germline V gene (reference sequence). The V and J ends lost 9 bases and 0 bases respectively, with 17 bases between them. The CDR3 contains 15 residues. The CDR3 is CASGPRGAANYGYTF. The CDR3 DNA is TGTGCCAGTGGTCCGAGGGGGGCAGCTAACTATGGCTACACCTTC.

This clonotype was recorded many times. The chain uses TRBV6-6 and TRBJ1-2; 8 bases fit TRBD1. Germline CDR1 reads MNHNY; CDR2 reads SVGAGI (reference sequence). The ends lost 0 bases at V and 8 bases at J; junction bases unmatched: 8. The CDR3 runs to 15 residues. The DNA for the CDR3 is TGTGCCAGCAGTTACTCGTCGGGCAGGGGGCAAGGCTACACCTTC. It specifies CASSYSSGRGQGYTF.

As to this clonotype: Lacking the conserved final phenylalanine or tryptophan, this CDR3 likely reflects a read error. The V gene is TRBV14, the J gene TRBJ1-2; no reliable D call. The CDR3 runs 14 residues. V was shortened by 2 bases and J by 6 bases, with 13 bases between the two germline ends. Germline V CDR1 and CDR2: SGHDN, FVKESK. CDR3 in amino acids: CASSQPQYVNGYTL. The CDR3 nucleotides read TGTGCCAGCAGCCAACCGCAGTACGTTAATGGCTACACCCTC.

In its sample, this clonotype was seen many times. V and J are TRBV6-1 and TRBJ2-3, with 9 bases aligning to TRBD1. Unmatched junction bases numbered 4, after V lost 3 bases and J lost 3 bases. Germline V gene lookup returns CDR1 MNHNS and CDR2 SASEGT. There are 15 residues in the CDR3. CDR3 residues: CASSEDRGRTDTQYF. CDR3 coding DNA: TGTGCCAGCAGTGAGGACAGGGGAAGGACAGATACGCAGTATTTT.

This clonotype was observed many times. This chain joins TRBV7-9 and TRBJ1-1; D possibly corresponds to TRBD1 (5 bases). This CDR3 comprises 15 residues. Germline V gives CDR1 SEHNR, CDR2 FQNEAQ (reference sequence). The germline V and J ends were trimmed by 5 bases and 3 bases, with 16 bases remaining between them. The CDR3 nucleotides are TGTGCCAGCAGCAGAACGACAGCCATGGACACTGAAGCTTTCTTT. Its translation is CASSRTTAMDTEAFF.

This clonotype was counted a single time. J is TRBJ1-5 and V is TRBV4-1; tentatively, D is TRBD1 (5 bases). V dropped 0 bases and J dropped 9 bases, with 12 bases sitting between them. Germline V CDR1 and CDR2: MGHRA, YSYEKL. The CDR3 covers 14 residues. CDR3 loop: CASSQDEGKVPQHF. CDR3 DNA: TGCGCCAGCAGCCAAGATGAGGGGAAGGTGCCCCAGCATTTT.

There are many counts of this clonotype. The CDR3 DNA reads TGTGCCACCAGCCTATTCTGGGCTTCGGATGAGCAGTTCTTC. It is translated as CATSLFWASDEQFF. V usage is TRBV6-1 and J usage is TRBJ2-1; D remains unclear. Trimming removed 10 bases at V and 8 bases at J, with 21 bases between. Looked up from germline, CDR1 is MNHNS and CDR2 is SASEGT. This CDR3 contains 14 residues.

In this sample, this clonotype turned up many times. In DNA, the CDR3 is TGTGCCAGCTCATTAGCGGGACAGGGGGCTGGCGAGCAGTACTTC. It encodes CASSLAGQGAGEQYF. V and J are TRBV18 and TRBJ2-7; 12 nucleotides line up with TRBD1. J gave up 6 bases and V 5 bases, and 8 bases lay outside the gene matches. This CDR3 comprises 15 residues. Germline CDR1 is KGHSH and CDR2 is LQKENI.

This clonotype was observed many times. The V call is TRBV28, the J call TRBJ2-3; D is ambiguous. V lost 2 bases to trimming and J lost 2 bases, with 8 bases between them. CDR3 length: 14 residues. Germline CDR1 is MDHEN and CDR2 is SYDVKM. CDR3 nucleotide sequence: TGTGCCAGCAGTTTAGCAGCGATCACAGATACGCAGTATTTT. This codes for CASSLAAITDTQYF.